Listed below are T cell receptor beta chains from one sample, sequenced in a study of blood T cells in healthy people across ages. A single record per CDR3 protein comes from TCRdb applying MiXCR to the 5' RACE reads. The profile covers fewer than 2 million distinct CDR3 sequences, with about 39% appearing a single time and about 23% taken by the ten largest. Sequenced: blood. These receptors all come from a human donor in good health. Both conserved end residues are part of each CDR3. Fields, in order: D gene, J gene, clone size, V gene, CDR3 DNA, CDR3 protein. D genes are given only for firm matches. Size is stated for part of the rows, as once, few or many counts, or as a class when the clone is expanded.

>.|TRBJ2-1|few|TRBV4-3
TGCGCCAGCAGCCAGGCGACGGACACGTACAACAATGAGCAGTTCTTC
CASSQATDTYNNEQFF
>.|TRBJ2-7|.|TRBV20-1
TGCAGTGCTAGAGATCAGAACGCCTACGAGCAGTACTTC
CSARDQNAYEQYF
>TRBD2|TRBJ2-7|few|TRBV7-2
TGTGCCAGCAGCCACCGACTAGCGGGGGCGATCTCCTACGAGCAGTACTTC
CASSHRLAGAISYEQYF
>TRBD1|TRBJ2-5|few|TRBV9
TGTGCCAGCAGCGTGGGGGACAGGACACAAGAGACCCAGTACTTC
CASSVGDRTQETQYF
>.|TRBJ1-1|.|TRBV6-2/TRBV6-3
TGTGCCAGCAGTTACTCCTTAGAGACTGAAGCTTTCTTT
CASSYSLETEAFF
>.|TRBJ2-2|.|TRBV9
TGTGCCAGCAACCCTGGGGACACCGGGGAGCTGTTTTTT
CASNPGDTGELFF
>.|TRBJ1-1|few|TRBV29-1
TGCAGCGTGCAGACGGAGGGACTTGAAGCTTTCTTT
CSVQTEGLEAFF
>TRBD2|TRBJ2-1|.|TRBV11-2
TGTGCCAGCAGCTTAGAAGGAGCGGGGGGGCTGAATGAGCAGTTCTTC
CASSLEGAGGLNEQFF
>.|TRBJ1-1|.|TRBV19
TGTGCCAGTAGTATCGCGGACACTGAAGCTTTCTTT
CASSIADTEAFF
>.|TRBJ2-7|many|TRBV6-6
TGTGCCAGCAGTTACTCCGGACGGTCCTACGAGCAGTACTTC
CASSYSGRSYEQYF
>.|TRBJ1-5|few|TRBV24-1
TGTGCCACCAGTGACACGGACAGCAATCAGCCCCAGCATTTT
CATSDTDSNQPQHF
>.|TRBJ2-1|.|TRBV5-6
TGTGCCAGCAGCTTGTTGAGAGGTGGTGAGCAGTTCTTC
CASSLLRGGEQFF
>.|TRBJ2-3|.|TRBV25-1
TGTGCCAGCAGTGAATATGGGTTGTTGGGCACAGATACGCAGTATTTT
CASSEYGLLGTDTQYF
>.|TRBJ2-1|.|TRBV4-3
TGCGCCAGCAGCCAAGATCTGGGGGGACAAAAGCAGTTCTTC
CASSQDLGGQKQFF
>.|TRBJ2-3|.|TRBV7-9
TGTGCCAGCAACGGAGGCACAGATGCGCAGTATTTT
CASNGGTDAQYF
>.|TRBJ2-3|few|TRBV7-8
TGTGCCAGCAGCTCTGACAGGGTGGGGGGCGATACGCAGTATTTT
CASSSDRVGGDTQYF
>TRBD2|TRBJ2-3|.|TRBV24-1
TGTGCCACCAGTGATCCGACTAGCGGGGGGACTAGCACAGATACGCAGTATTTT
CATSDPTSGGTSTDTQYF
>.|TRBJ1-2|.|TRBV3-1
TGTACCAGCAGCCGTTCCGGGCCGCCCTATGGCTACACCTTC
CTSSRSGPPYGYTF
>.|TRBJ2-7|.|TRBV7-2
TGTGCCAGCAGCTTACTGGGGATGGGGGAGCAGTACTTC
CASSLLGMGEQYF
>.|TRBJ2-3|few|TRBV6-2/TRBV6-3
TGTGCCAGCAGCAAGGACCATTTATTAACCCCAGATACGCAGTATTTT
CASSKDHLLTPDTQYF
>.|TRBJ2-7|.|TRBV7-9
TGTGCCGGCAGCTCGCAGGGCTCCTACGAGCAGTACTTC
CAGSSQGSYEQYF
>.|TRBJ2-5|few|TRBV28
TGTGCCAGCAGTTTATGGGGGGAAGAGACCCAGTACTTC
CASSLWGEETQYF
>TRBD1|TRBJ2-7|.|TRBV20-1
TGCAGTGCCAAGGACAGGAGATCCTACGAGCAGTACTTC
CSAKDRRSYEQYF
>.|TRBJ1-1|.|TRBV29-1
TGCAGCTCCCGAGGGGGGGTTCTTGGCACTGAAGCTTTCTTT
CSSRGGVLGTEAFF
>.|TRBJ1-4|.|TRBV7-2
TGTGCCAGCAGCTTATACTGGGGAGGAGAAAAACTGTTTTTT
CASSLYWGGEKLFF
>.|TRBJ2-3|few|TRBV7-2
TGTGCCAGCAGCTTAACCTGGACAGATACGCAGTATTTT
CASSLTWTDTQYF
>TRBD1|TRBJ2-7|.|TRBV5-1
TGCGCCAGCAGCTCGTCATTGACAGGGTTCTACGAGCAGTACTTC
CASSSSLTGFYEQYF
>TRBD1|TRBJ2-3|.|TRBV29-1
TGCAGCGTTGACCCCCCGGACAGGGTGAGCACAGATACGCAGTATTTT
CSVDPPDRVSTDTQYF
>TRBD1|TRBJ1-5|.|TRBV20-1
TGCAGTGCAAAACCAGGGGGGCTGAATCAGCCCCAGCATTTT
CSAKPGGLNQPQHF
>.|TRBJ2-1|.|TRBV12-3/TRBV12-4
TGTGCCAGCAGGGACGGGGGCGGCCTTGATAATGAGCAGTTCTTC
CASRDGGGLDNEQFF
>.|TRBJ2-1|.|TRBV6-4
TGTGCCAGCAGTGACTTGTTTACGGGAATGGATAACAATGAGCAGTTCTTC
CASSDLFTGMDNNEQFF
>.|TRBJ2-7|.|TRBV4-3
TGCGCCAGCAGCCAACTGCTCGGACCGGGACCAACCTACGAGCAGTACTTC
CASSQLLGPGPTYEQYF
>TRBD1|TRBJ1-1|few|TRBV7-8
TGTGCCAGCAGCTGGGACAGGGGTAATGAAGCTTTCTTT
CASSWDRGNEAFF
>.|TRBJ2-1|.|TRBV6-5
TGTGCCAGCAGGAGGGGCGTAAAAAACAATGAGCAGTTCTTC
CASRRGVKNNEQFF
>.|TRBJ2-1|once|TRBV3-1
TGTGCCAGCACCGACGACAGGGAGGACTACAATGAGCAGTTCTTC
CASTDDREDYNEQFF
>.|TRBJ1-2|.|TRBV7-9
TGTGCCAGCAGCTTACCCAACACTGGGTTCTATGGCTACACCTTC
CASSLPNTGFYGYTF
>TRBD1|TRBJ1-5|.|TRBV12-3/TRBV12-4
TGTGCCAGCAGGGGGACAGGGGGTCCAGGCGGGCCCCAGCATTTT
CASRGTGGPGGPQHF
>.|TRBJ2-3|.|TRBV9
TGTGCCAGCACTACTCTTAGCTGGGGCACAGATACGCAGTATTTT
CASTTLSWGTDTQYF
>.|TRBJ1-2|.|TRBV7-2
TGTGCCAGCAGCTTCACACCCAACAGGGATGGCTACACCTTC
CASSFTPNRDGYTF
>.|TRBJ1-4|few|TRBV5-1
TGCGCCAGCAGCTTGCTCCCCGGAGTGAATGAAAAACTGTTTTTT
CASSLLPGVNEKLFF
>.|TRBJ2-1|few|TRBV5-1
TGCGCCAGCAGAAACACAGGGAGTGGGGGGAATGAGCAGTTCTTC
CASRNTGSGGNEQFF
>.|TRBJ2-1|.|TRBV7-2
TGTGCCAGCAGCTTTGGTTCCCAGACAAGGGAGTTCTTC
CASSFGSQTREFF
>.|TRBJ2-7|.|TRBV6-5
TGTGCCAGCAGTTACCCGATTCAGATGATCTACGAGCAGTACTTC
CASSYPIQMIYEQYF
>.|TRBJ1-6|many|TRBV9
TGTGCCAGCAGCGTAGGGGGTTCACCCCTCCACTTT
CASSVGGSPLHF
>.|TRBJ1-2|.|TRBV10-3
TGTGCCATCAGTGAGGAAGCAGGGGCCCGGGCGAGAGGCTACACCTTC
CAISEEAGARARGYTF